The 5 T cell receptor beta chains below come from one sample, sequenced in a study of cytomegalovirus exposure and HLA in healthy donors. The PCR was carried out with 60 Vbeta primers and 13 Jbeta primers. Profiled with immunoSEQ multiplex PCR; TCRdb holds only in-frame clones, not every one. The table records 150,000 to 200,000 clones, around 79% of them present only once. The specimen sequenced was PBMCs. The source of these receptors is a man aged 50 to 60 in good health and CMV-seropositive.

CDR3 amino acids: CASPGHSNQPQHF. CDR3 DNA sequence: TGTGCCAGCCCAGGGCATAGCAATCAGCCCCAGCATTTT. The genes are TRBV5-8 and TRBJ1-5, with D maybe TRBD1 (5 bases). CDR3 size: 13 residues. CDR1 is SGHTS and CDR2 is YDEGEE in the germline V gene. Trimming removed 7 bases at V and 0 bases at J, with 8 bases between. The full variable domain, rest sourced from reference TRBV5-8 and TRBJ1-5, is EAGVTQSPTHLIKTRGQQATLRCSPISGHTSVYWYQQALGLGLQFLLWYDEGEERNRGNFPPRFSGRQFPNYSSELNVNALELEDSALYLCASPGHSNQPQHFGDGTRLSIL.

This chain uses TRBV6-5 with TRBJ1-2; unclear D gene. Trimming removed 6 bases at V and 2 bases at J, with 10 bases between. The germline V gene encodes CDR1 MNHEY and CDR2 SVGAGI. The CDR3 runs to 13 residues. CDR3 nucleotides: TGTGCCAGCAGCTCGACATTGAACTATGGCTACACCTTC. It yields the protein CASSSTLNYGYTF.

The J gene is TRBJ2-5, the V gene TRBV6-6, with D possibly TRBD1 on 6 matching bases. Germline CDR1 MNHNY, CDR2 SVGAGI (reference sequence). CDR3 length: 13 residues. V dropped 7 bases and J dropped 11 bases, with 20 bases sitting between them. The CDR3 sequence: CASNQYIGGEQYF. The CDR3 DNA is TGTGCCAGCAACCAATATATAGGGGGTGAGCAGTACTTC.

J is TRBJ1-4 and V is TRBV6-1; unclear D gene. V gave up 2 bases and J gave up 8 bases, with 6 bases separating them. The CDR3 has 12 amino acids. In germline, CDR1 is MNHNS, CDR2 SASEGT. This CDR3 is CASSEQVEKLFF. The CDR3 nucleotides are TGTGCCAGCAGTGAACAGGTGGAAAAACTGTTTTTT.

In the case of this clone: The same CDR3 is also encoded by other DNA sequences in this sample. The CDR3 nucleotides read TGTGCCACAAATCCGGGACAGGGGGTCTCTGGGGCCAACGTCCTGACTTTC. Encoded protein: CATNPGQGVSGANVLTF. The chain employs TRBV25-1 and TRBJ2-6, with TRBD1 identical over 11 bases. J gave up 0 bases and V 10 bases, and 8 bases lay outside the gene matches. The CDR3 is 17 amino acids. Germline loops: CDR1 MGHDK, CDR2 SYGVNS.